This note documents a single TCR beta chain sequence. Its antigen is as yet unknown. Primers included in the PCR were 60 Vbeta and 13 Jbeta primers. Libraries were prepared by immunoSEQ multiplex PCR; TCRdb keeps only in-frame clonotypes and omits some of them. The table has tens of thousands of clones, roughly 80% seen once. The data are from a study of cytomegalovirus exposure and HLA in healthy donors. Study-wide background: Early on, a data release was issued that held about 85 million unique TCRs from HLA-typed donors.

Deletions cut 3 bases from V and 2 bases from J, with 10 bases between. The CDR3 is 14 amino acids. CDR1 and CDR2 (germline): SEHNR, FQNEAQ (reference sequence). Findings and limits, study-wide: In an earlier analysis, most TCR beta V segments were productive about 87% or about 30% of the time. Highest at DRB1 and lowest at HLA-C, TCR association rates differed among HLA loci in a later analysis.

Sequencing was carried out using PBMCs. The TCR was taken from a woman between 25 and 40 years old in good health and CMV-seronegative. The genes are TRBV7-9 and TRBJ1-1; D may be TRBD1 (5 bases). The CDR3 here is CASSFAGNNTEAFF. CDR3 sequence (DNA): TGTGCCAGCAGCTTCGCAGGGAACAACACTGAAGCTTTCTTT.